Presented here are 2 T cell receptor beta chains from one specimen sequenced in a study of blood T cell repertoires in COVID-19. The method was immunoSEQ multiplex PCR; TCRdb's version includes in-frame clones alone and lacks a portion of them. The table has around 260,000 clones, around nine tenths seen once. The sequenced sample consisted of peripheral blood. These receptors were obtained from a woman in her sixties or seventies with COVID-19, enrolled during active disease.

The table lists this clone with a few counts. The chain is built from TRBV6-2 or TRBV6-3 and TRBJ2-7; a weak D match, TRBD2 (5 bases). The V gene lost 2 bases and the J gene lost 3 bases, with 14 bases spanning the gap. Germline V CDR1 and CDR2: MNHEY, SVGEGT. This CDR3 is 15 amino acids long. The CDR3 protein is CASSYKLVVSYEQYF. The CDR3 DNA follows: TGTGCCAGCAGTTACAAACTAGTAGTTAGCTACGAGCAGTACTTC.

V gene TRBV3-1 (or the pseudogene TRBV3-2) combines with J gene TRBJ1-1; D is possibly TRBD1 (6 bases). The CDR3 has 15 residues. The V end lost 3 bases, the J end lost 0 bases, and 11 bases lay between the germline ends. Germline V gene data show CDR1 as LGHDT and CDR2 as YNNKEL (reference sequence). CDR3 residues: CASSQLRGLNTEAFF. DNA for the CDR3: TGTGCCAGCAGCCAGCTGAGGGGGTTGAACACTGAAGCTTTCTTT.